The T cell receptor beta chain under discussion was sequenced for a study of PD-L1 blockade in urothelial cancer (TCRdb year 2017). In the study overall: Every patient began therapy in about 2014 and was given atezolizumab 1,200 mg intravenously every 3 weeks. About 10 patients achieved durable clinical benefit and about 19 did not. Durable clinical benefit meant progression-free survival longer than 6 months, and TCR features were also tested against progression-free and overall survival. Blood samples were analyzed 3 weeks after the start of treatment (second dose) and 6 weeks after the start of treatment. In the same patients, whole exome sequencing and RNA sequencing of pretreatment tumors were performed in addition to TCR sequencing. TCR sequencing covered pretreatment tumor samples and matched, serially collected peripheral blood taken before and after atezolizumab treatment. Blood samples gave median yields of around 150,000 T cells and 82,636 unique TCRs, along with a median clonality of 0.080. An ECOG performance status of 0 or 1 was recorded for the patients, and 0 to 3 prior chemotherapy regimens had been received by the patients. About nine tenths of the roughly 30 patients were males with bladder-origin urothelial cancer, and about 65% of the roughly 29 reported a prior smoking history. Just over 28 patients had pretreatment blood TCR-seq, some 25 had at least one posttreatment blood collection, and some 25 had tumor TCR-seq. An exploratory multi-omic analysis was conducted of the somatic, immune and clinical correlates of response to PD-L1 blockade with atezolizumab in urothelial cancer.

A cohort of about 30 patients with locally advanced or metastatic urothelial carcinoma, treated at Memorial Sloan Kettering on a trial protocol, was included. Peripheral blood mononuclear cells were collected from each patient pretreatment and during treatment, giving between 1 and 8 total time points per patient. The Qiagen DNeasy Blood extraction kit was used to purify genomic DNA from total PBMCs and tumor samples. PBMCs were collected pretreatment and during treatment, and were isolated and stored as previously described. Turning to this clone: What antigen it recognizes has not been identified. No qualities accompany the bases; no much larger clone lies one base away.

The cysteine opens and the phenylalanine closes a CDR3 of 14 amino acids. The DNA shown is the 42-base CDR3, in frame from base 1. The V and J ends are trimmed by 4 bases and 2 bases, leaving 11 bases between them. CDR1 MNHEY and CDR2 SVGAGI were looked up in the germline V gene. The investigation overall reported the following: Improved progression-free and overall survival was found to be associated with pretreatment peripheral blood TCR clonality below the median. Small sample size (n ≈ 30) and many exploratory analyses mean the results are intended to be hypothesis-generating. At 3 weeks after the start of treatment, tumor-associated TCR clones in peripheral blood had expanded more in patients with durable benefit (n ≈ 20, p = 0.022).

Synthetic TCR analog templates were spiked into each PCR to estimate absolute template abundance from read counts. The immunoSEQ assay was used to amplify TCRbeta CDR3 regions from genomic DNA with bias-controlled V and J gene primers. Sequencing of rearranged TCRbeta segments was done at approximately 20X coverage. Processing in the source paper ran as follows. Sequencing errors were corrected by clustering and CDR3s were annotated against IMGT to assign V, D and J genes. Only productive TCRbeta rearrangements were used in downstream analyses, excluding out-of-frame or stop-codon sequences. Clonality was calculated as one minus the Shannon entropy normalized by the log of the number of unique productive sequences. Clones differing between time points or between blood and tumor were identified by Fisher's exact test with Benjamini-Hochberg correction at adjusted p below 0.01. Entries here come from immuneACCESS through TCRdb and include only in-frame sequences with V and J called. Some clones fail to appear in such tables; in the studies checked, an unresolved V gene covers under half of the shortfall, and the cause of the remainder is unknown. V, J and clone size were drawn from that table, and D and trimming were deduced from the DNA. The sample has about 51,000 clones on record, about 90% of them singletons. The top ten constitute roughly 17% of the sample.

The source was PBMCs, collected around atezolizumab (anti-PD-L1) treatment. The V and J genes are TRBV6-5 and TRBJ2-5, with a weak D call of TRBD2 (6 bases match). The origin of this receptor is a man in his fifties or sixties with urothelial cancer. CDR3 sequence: CASSWWEVQETQYF. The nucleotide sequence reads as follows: TGTGCCAGCAGTTGGTGGGAGGTACAAGAGACCCAGTACTTC.